This T cell receptor (beta chain) was recovered during a study of blood T cells in healthy people across ages. A sample-barcoded 5' primer and a J-beta primer mix were used in a second PCR of roughly 6 to 12 cycles. TCRdb called the 5' RACE reads again in MiXCR, with one record for every CDR3 protein. The table records 980,000 or so distinct CDR3 sequences, 45% to 50% of them present only once. In its sample, this clonotype was seen a few times. The sample was blood. The TCR comes from a man younger than 45 in good health.

CDR3 residues: CASSFSGESQYF. CDR3 DNA: TGTGCCAGCAGCTTCAGTGGGGAAAGCCAGTACTTC. This chain connects TRBV7-9 to TRBJ2-5; unclear D gene. The CDR3 length is 12 residues. From germline, CDR1 is SEHNR and CDR2 FQNEAQ (reference sequence). The V gene lost 3 bases and the J gene lost 10 bases, with 12 bases spanning the gap.